This T cell receptor (beta chain) was found in a study of T-cell memory formation after mild COVID-19. Looking at the study overall: Most TCR clusters belonged to a single donor.

The V end was cut by 6 bases, the J end by 5 bases, with 11 bases between. The CDR3 is 12 amino acids. Study conclusions and caveats: Most CD4+ clones that shrank were in CM and EM, while CD8+ ones turned up in EMRA. Detection of some responders pre-infection suggested pre-existing cross-reactive memory T cells participated.

Using constant-segment primers, 5'RACE produced TCR alpha and TCR beta cDNA libraries carrying sample barcodes and UMIs. Each CDR3 protein gets one entry after TCRdb re-called the 5' RACE reads with MiXCR. Of roughly 320,000 distinct CDR3 sequences detected, over 25% appear once; the ten largest clones hold roughly 14%. Remarks on this clonotype: The antigen remains undetermined.

This sequence originates from an adult woman who had mild COVID-19 (a few samples of this study predate the infection). Cell type and time point are not known. This chain uses TRBV12-3 or TRBV12-4 with TRBJ2-7, with TRBD2 as a possible D gene (7 bases). The sample was PBMCs or a T cell subset sorted from them (not recorded which). The CDR3 region is CASRRGANEQYF. The CDR3 DNA sequence: TGTGCCAGCAGACGGGGGGCTAACGAGCAGTACTTC.